These 28 T cell receptor beta chains came from one sample sequenced in a study of memory CD4+ T cells and cytomegalovirus serostatus. Repertoires were generated with immunoSEQ multiplex PCR, while TCRdb's copy carries only in-frame clones and drops some. This sample has some 44,000 clones; around 74% occur once, and the top ten carry 0.5% to 0.65%. Single viable CD3+CD4+CD8-CD45RO+ cells were sorted as the memory CD4+ T cells. Material: memory CD4+ T cells from blood. These receptors were obtained from an adult in good health and CMV-seronegative.

This chain connects TRBV5-1 to TRBJ1-4; TRBD1 matches at 7 bases. Germline CDR1 is SGHRS and CDR2 is YFSETQ. V lost 6 bases and J lost 6; bases outside the gene matches: 14. The CDR3 extends over 16 amino acids. In DNA form, the CDR3 reads TGCGCCAGCACCGACGAGGCCGGGACAGCATATGAAAAACTGTTTTTT. Residues: CASTDEAGTAYEKLFF. Variable domain in full (rest from reference TRBV5-1 and TRBJ1-4): KAGVTQTPRYLIKTRGQQVTLSCSPISGHRSVSWYQQTPGQGLQFLFEYFSETQRNKGNFPGRFSGRQFSNSRSEMNVSTLELGDSALYLCASTDEAGTAYEKLFFGSGTQLSVL.

Details on this clone: The same CDR3 arises from other DNA sequences in this sample as well. The chain couples TRBV10-3 to TRBJ2-3, with D perhaps matching TRBD2 (5 bases). Trimming cost V 0 bases and J 0 bases, with 7 bases left between them. The CDR3 has 15 residues. In germline, CDR1 is ENHRY, CDR2 SYGVKD. The CDR3 nucleotides read TGTGCCATCAGTGAGTCCAGACTAAGCACAGATACGCAGTATTTT. Translation gives CAISESRLSTDTQYF.

This clone was seen a single time. The rearrangement joins TRBV7-9 to TRBJ2-7, with D unclear. This CDR3 is 15 amino acids long. The germline V gene encodes CDR1 SEHNR and CDR2 FQNEAQ (reference sequence). Trimming left V 0 bases short and J 2 bases short, with 11 bases between. CDR3 nucleotides: TGTGCCAGCAGCTTAGCACCCGACGTTACCTACGAGCAGTACTTC. This gives the protein CASSLAPDVTYEQYF.

The chain joins TRBV19 to TRBJ1-5, with D tentatively TRBD1 (5 bases). V was clipped by 5 bases and J by 2 bases, with 22 bases between them. The CDR3 extends over 18 amino acids. From germline, CDR1 is LNHDA and CDR2 SQIVND (reference sequence). The CDR3 loop is CASSFPNPGGVGNQPQHF. The CDR3 coding sequence is TGTGCCAGTAGTTTCCCAAACCCGGGAGGGGTGGGCAATCAGCCCCAGCATTTT.

This rearrangement joins TRBV7-9 to TRBJ2-1; no definite D call. This CDR3 is built from 13 residues. CDR1 is SEHNR, CDR2 FQNEAQ, per germline (reference sequence). Trimming stripped 4 bases from V and 4 bases from J, with 8 bases between. The CDR3 spells CASSSADYNEQFF. CDR3 nucleotides: TGTGCCAGCAGCTCAGCCGATTACAATGAGCAGTTCTTC. Full variable domain (rest looked up from reference TRBV7-9 and TRBJ2-1): DTGVSQNPRHKITKRGQNVTFRCDPISEHNRLYWYRQTLGQGPEFLTYFQNEAQLEKSRLLSDRFSAERPKGSFSTLEIQRTEQGDSAMYLCASSSADYNEQFFGPGTRLTVL.

In this sample, this clone turned up a few times. This chain uses TRBV5-4 with TRBJ2-5; TRBD2 is a possible D gene (6 bases). The V gene lost 5 bases and the J gene lost 5 bases, with 19 bases spanning the gap. The V gene's germline CDR1 is SGHNT and CDR2 YYREEE (reference sequence). This CDR3 spans 15 amino acids. This CDR3 is CASRPVTGGSETQYF. The DNA for the CDR3 is TGTGCCAGCAGGCCCGTGACCGGGGGATCGGAGACCCAGTACTTC.

This sequence joins TRBV6-5 and TRBJ1-2, with 10 bases that match TRBD1. The germline gives CDR1 MNHEY, CDR2 SVGAGI. V lost 0 bases, J lost 4 bases, and 5 bases stayed unmatched. This CDR3 has 16 residues. The CDR3 coding sequence is TGTGCCAGCAGTTACTCGTCGGGACAGGGGACCTATGGCTACACCTTC. Amino acid sequence: CASSYSSGQGTYGYTF.

The chain couples TRBV5-1 to TRBJ1-6, with D perhaps matching TRBD1 (6 bases). Germline CDR1 and CDR2: SGHRS and YFSETQ. V was pared by 7 bases and J by 5 bases, with 16 bases between. The CDR3 extends over 15 amino acids. The DNA of the CDR3 is TGCGCCAGCCGAGGTGGGGGGCAGAATAATTCACCCCTCCACTTT. This translates into CASRGGGQNNSPLHF. Complete variable domain (other parts from reference TRBV5-1 and TRBJ1-6): KAGVTQTPRYLIKTRGQQVTLSCSPISGHRSVSWYQQTPGQGLQFLFEYFSETQRNKGNFPGRFSGRQFSNSRSEMNVSTLELGDSALYLCASRGGGQNNSPLHFGNGTRLTVT.

The chain combines TRBV29-1 with TRBJ2-3; D call uncertain. V lost 4 bases, J lost 4 bases, and 12 bases lay in between. Germline V gene sequence: CDR1 SQVTM, CDR2 ANQGSEA. The CDR3 has 13 amino acids. CDR3 coding DNA: TGCAGCGTTGTAGCAAGATTTGCAGATACGCAGTATTTT. Translating it yields CSVVARFADTQYF.

V usage is TRBV28 and J usage is TRBJ1-2; possibly TRBD1 for D (5 bases). V lost 2 bases and J 3 bases, leaving 10 bases between the germline ends. The germline V gene has CDR1 MDHEN and CDR2 SYDVKM. The CDR3 has 14 amino acids. CDR3 residues: CASSLLGTDYGYTF. The CDR3 nucleotides read TGTGCCAGCAGTTTACTCGGGACGGACTATGGCTACACCTTC.

V usage is TRBV29-1 and J usage is TRBJ2-5; D is possibly TRBD1 (6 bases). CDR1 and CDR2 (germline): SQVTM, ANQGSEA. Trimming pared 7 bases from V and 4 bases from J, leaving 16 bases between. The CDR3 is 13 amino acids. In DNA form, the CDR3 reads TGCAGCGCCCGGGTGGGGGCTTTAGAGACCCAGTACTTC. It yields the protein CSARVGALETQYF. Supplemented by reference TRBV29-1 and TRBJ2-5, the full variable domain reads SAVISQKPSRDICQRGTSLTIQCQVDSQVTMMFWYRQQPGQSLTLIATANQGSEATYESGFVIDKFPISRPNLTFSTLTVSNMSPEDSSIYLCSARVGALETQYFGPGTRLLVL.

The chain carries TRBV2 and TRBJ1-5; the D gene is possibly TRBD1 (6 bases). Germline CDR1 SNHLY, CDR2 FYNNEI. V was pared by 8 bases and J by 4 bases, with 12 bases between. This CDR3 is built from 13 residues. The CDR3 loop reads CASGGQVNQPQHF. CDR3 sequence (DNA): TGTGCCAGCGGGGGGCAGGTGAATCAGCCCCAGCATTTT.

The J gene is TRBJ2-7, the V gene TRBV7-9; D unclear. Germline CDR1 SEHNR, CDR2 FQNEAQ (reference sequence). This CDR3 contains 16 residues. V lost 0 bases and J 2 bases, leaving 14 bases between the germline ends. Here the CDR3 DNA reads TGTGCCAGCAGCTTAGCCCAGGCCAAGCACACCTACGAGCAGTACTTC. It codes for CASSLAQAKHTYEQYF.

This clone appeared once. The chain links TRBV15 to TRBJ2-1; TRBD2 matches 10 bases. J gave up 2 bases and V 5 bases, and 6 bases lay outside the gene matches. CDR1 is LNHNV, CDR2 YYDKDF, per germline (reference sequence). The CDR3 is 16 residues long. Here the CDR3 reads CATSEISGGAYNEQFF. The CDR3 DNA is TGTGCCACCAGCGAAATAAGCGGGGGGGCCTACAATGAGCAGTTCTTC.

The chain combines TRBV7-8 with TRBJ1-1; D may be TRBD1 (6 bases). The CDR3 has 14 residues. Germline V CDR1 and CDR2: SGHVS, FQNEAQ. The V and J ends lost 1 base and 7 bases respectively, with 13 bases between them. The CDR3 loop is CASSLERYRVEAFF. The CDR3 DNA is TGTGCCAGCAGCTTAGAACGTTACAGGGTTGAAGCTTTCTTT. Looking up the rest from reference TRBV7-8 and TRBJ1-1 gives the full variable domain: GAGVSQSPRYKVAKRGQDVALRCDPISGHVSLFWYQQALGQGPEFLTYFQNEAQLDKSGLPSDRFFAERPEGSVSTLKIQRTQQEDSAVYLCASSLERYRVEAFFGQGTRLTVV.

This chain joins TRBV4-3 and TRBJ1-3, with 7 bases aligning to TRBD1. Germline V gene sequence: CDR1 LGHNA, CDR2 YSLEER. This CDR3 contains 16 residues. J gave up 6 bases and V 1 base, and 9 bases lay outside the gene matches. This CDR3 is CASSQGLTGLVNTIYF. As DNA, the CDR3 is TGCGCCAGCAGCCAAGGTCTGACAGGGCTGGTAAACACCATATATTTT.

This clone showed up just once. V and J are TRBV5-8 and TRBJ2-5; 9 bases fit TRBD1. The CDR3 covers 15 residues. Germline CDR1 reads SGHTS; CDR2 reads YDEGEE. V was pared by 3 bases and J by 3 bases, with 6 bases of the junction left unmatched. The CDR3 nucleotides are TGTGCCAGCAGCTACGGGACAGGGCGGGAAGAGACCCAGTACTTC. The encoded protein is CASSYGTGREETQYF.

The chain joins TRBV2 to TRBJ1-5; D might be TRBD1 (6 bases). CDR1 is SNHLY, CDR2 FYNNEI, per germline. The CDR3 covers 15 residues. The V end lost 8 bases, the J end lost 1 base, and 15 bases lay between the germline ends. The chain's CDR3 is CASSTDRISNQPQHF. The CDR3 DNA sequence: TGTGCCAGCTCGACTGACAGGATCAGCAATCAGCCCCAGCATTTT.

This clone has more than one count but fewer than ten. The sample holds other DNA sequences that translate to the same CDR3. J is TRBJ1-6 and V is TRBV19; D is undetermined. The CDR3 sequence is 11 residues long. CDR1 LNHDA and CDR2 SQIVND come from the germline V gene (reference sequence). V was pared by 8 bases and J by 6 bases, with 5 bases between. The CDR3 here is CASSSNSPLHF. CDR3 bases: TGTGCCAGTTCGTCTAATTCACCCCTCCACTTT.

J is TRBJ1-5 and V is TRBV7-2; possible D gene TRBD1, 5 bases. In germline, CDR1 is SGHTA, CDR2 FQGNSA. Trimming pared 5 bases from V and 5 bases from J, leaving 10 bases between. This CDR3 is 13 amino acids long. In DNA, the CDR3 is TGTGCCAGCAGCCCAGAGACAGATCAGCCCCAGCATTTT. Protein: CASSPETDQPQHF. Filled out from reference TRBV7-2 and TRBJ1-5, the complete variable domain reads GAGVSQSPSNKVTEKGKDVELRCDPISGHTALYWYRQSLGQGLEFLIYFQGNSAPDKSGLPSDRFSAERTGGSVSTLTIQRTQQEDSAVYLCASSPETDQPQHFGDGTRLSIL.

The chain carries TRBV6-5 and TRBJ1-1; no reliable D call. Deletions cut 6 bases from V and 5 bases from J, with 13 bases between. The CDR3 totals 13 residues. CDR1 MNHEY and CDR2 SVGAGI come from the germline V gene. The CDR3 sequence is CASSSPLITEAFF. The DNA for the CDR3 is TGTGCCAGCAGCTCCCCTCTGATTACTGAAGCTTTCTTT.

This chain connects TRBV6-5 to TRBJ1-6; maybe TRBD1 (6 bases). CDR1 is MNHEY and CDR2 is SVGAGI in the germline V gene. V was shortened by 6 bases and J by 8 bases, with 17 bases between the two germline ends. The CDR3 extends over 15 amino acids. CDR3 DNA: TGTGCCAGCAGACGCGACAGGACGGGGTATTCACCCCTCCACTTT. Its translation is CASRRDRTGYSPLHF.

This clone appeared a few times. This chain joins TRBV2 and TRBJ1-1; weak D call: TRBD1 (6 bases). This CDR3 is 15 amino acids long. V shed 4 bases and J shed 1 base, with 13 bases lying between them. Germline CDR1 is SNHLY and CDR2 is FYNNEI. DNA of the CDR3: TGTGCCAGCAGTGCACTCAGGGGTGCGAACACTGAAGCTTTCTTT. Its protein product is CASSALRGANTEAFF. The full variable domain, in which reference TRBV2 and TRBJ1-1 provide the parts outside the CDR3, is EPEVTQTPSHQVTQMGQEVILRCVPISNHLYFYWYRQILGQKVEFLVSFYNNEISEKSEIFDDQFSVERPDGSNFTLKIRSTKLEDSAMYFCASSALRGANTEAFFGQGTRLTVV.

This chain uses TRBV19 with TRBJ2-1; 7 bases line up with TRBD1. The CDR3 covers 16 residues. From germline, CDR1 is LNHDA and CDR2 SQIVND (reference sequence). The V and J ends lost 5 bases and 2 bases, in that order; junction bases with no gene match: 9. The CDR3 here is CASSGRQGTTYNEQFF. The CDR3 DNA follows: TGTGCCAGTAGTGGGAGACAGGGTACTACCTACAATGAGCAGTTCTTC. Looking up the rest from reference TRBV19 and TRBJ2-1 gives the full variable domain: DGGITQSPKYLFRKEGQNVTLSCEQNLNHDAMYWYRQDPGQGLRLIYYSQIVNDFQKGDIAEGYSVSREKKESFPLTVTSAQKNPTAFYLCASSGRQGTTYNEQFFGPGTRLTVL.

The chain employs TRBV25-1 and TRBJ2-7, with 7 bases matching TRBD2. Trimming took 3 bases from V and 1 from J; bases not matched to a gene: 3. Germline CDR1 is MGHDK and CDR2 is SYGVNS. The CDR3 runs to 14 residues. The CDR3: CASSEGGVSYEQYF. The CDR3 coding sequence is TGTGCCAGCAGTGAGGGGGGGGTGTCCTACGAGCAGTACTTC.

Regarding this clone: The sample contains more than one DNA sequence encoding this CDR3. V gene TRBV10-2 combines with J gene TRBJ2-3, with 11 bases matching TRBD2. Germline loops: CDR1 WSHSY, CDR2 SAAADI. CDR3 size: 14 residues. With 9 bases clipped from V and 6 bases from J, the junction kept 8 bases outside the gene matches. In DNA, the CDR3 is TGCGCCAGTCGGCTAGCGGGGGGATCTGATACGCAGTATTTT. This sequence encodes CASRLAGGSDTQYF.

V and J are TRBV7-2 and TRBJ2-2; TRBD2 is a possible D gene (7 bases). The V gene's germline CDR1 is SGHTA and CDR2 FQGNSA. V shed 1 base and J shed 4 bases, with 13 bases lying between them. This CDR3 is built from 16 residues. CDR3 region: CASSLVAGAGTGELFF. The CDR3 DNA sequence: TGTGCCAGCAGCTTAGTCGCGGGGGCCGGCACCGGGGAGCTGTTTTTT.

The chain carries TRBV6-5 and TRBJ1-6; D is unclear. CDR1 MNHEY and CDR2 SVGAGI come from the germline V gene. The CDR3 spans 15 residues. Trimming stripped 3 bases from V and 6 bases from J, with 12 bases between. The CDR3 nucleotides read TGTGCCAGCAGTTATTCTCAGGAGTCTAATTCACCCCTCCACTTT. Its translation: CASSYSQESNSPLHF.